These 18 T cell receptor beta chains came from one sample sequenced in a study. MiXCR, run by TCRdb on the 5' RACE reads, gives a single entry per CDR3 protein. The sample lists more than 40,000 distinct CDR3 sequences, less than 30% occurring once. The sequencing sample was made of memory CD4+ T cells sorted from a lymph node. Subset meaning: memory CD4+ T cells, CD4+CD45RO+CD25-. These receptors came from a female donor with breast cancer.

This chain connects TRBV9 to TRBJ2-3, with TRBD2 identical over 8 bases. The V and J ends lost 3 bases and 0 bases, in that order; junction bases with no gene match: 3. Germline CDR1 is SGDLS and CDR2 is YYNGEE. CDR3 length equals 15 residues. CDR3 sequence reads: CASSGSGTSTDTQYF. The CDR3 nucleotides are TGTGCCAGCAGCGGTAGCGGGACTAGCACAGATACGCAGTATTTT.

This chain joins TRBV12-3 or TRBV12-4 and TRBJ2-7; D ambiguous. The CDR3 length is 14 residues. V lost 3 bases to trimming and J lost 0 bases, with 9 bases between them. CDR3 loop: CASSFQRTSYEQYF. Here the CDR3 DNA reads TGTGCCAGCAGTTTTCAGCGAACCTCCTACGAGCAGTACTTC.

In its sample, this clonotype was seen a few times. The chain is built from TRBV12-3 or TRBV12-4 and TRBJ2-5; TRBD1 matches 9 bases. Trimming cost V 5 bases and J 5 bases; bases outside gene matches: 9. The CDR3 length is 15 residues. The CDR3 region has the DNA TGTGCCAGCAGTCTCCCGGGACAGGGTGGTGAGACCCAGTACTTC. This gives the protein CASSLPGQGGETQYF.

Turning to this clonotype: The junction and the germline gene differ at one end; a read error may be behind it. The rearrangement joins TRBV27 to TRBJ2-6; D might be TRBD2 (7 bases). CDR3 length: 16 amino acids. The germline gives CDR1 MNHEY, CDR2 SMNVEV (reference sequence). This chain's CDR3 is CASKARQGGGADVLTF. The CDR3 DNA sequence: TGTGCCAGCAAAGCCAGGCAAGGGGGGGGGGCCGACGTCCTGACTTTC.

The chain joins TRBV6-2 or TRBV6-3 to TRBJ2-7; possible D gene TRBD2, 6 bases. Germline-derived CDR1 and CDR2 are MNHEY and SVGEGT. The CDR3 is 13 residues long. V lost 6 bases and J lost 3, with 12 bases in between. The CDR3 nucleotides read TGTGCCAGCAGCCCTGGGACTGGCTACGAGCAGTACTTC. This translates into CASSPGTGYEQYF.

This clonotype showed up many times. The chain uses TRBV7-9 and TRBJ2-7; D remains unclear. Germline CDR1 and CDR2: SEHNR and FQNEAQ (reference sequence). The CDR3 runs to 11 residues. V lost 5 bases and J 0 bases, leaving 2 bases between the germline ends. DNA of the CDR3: TGTGCCAGCAGCCTCTCCTACGAGCAGTACTTC. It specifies CASSLSYEQYF.

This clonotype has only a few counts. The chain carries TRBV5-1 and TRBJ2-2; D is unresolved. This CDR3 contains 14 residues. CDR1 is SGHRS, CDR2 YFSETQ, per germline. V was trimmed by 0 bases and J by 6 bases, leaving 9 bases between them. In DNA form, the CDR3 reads TGCGCCAGCAGCTTGGAACATGCTTCCGGGGAGCTGTTTTTT. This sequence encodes CASSLEHASGELFF.

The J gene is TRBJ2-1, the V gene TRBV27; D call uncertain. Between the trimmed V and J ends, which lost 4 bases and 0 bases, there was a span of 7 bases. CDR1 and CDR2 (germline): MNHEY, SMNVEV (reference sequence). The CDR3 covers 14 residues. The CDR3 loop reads CASSSASSYNEQFF. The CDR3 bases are TGTGCCAGCAGTTCAGCGAGCTCCTACAATGAGCAGTTCTTC.

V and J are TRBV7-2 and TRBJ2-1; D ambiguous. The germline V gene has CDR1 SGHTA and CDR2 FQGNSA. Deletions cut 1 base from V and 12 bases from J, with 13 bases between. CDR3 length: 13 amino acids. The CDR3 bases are TGTGCCAGCAGCTTAGGTGTGGGAACTACGCAGTTCTTC. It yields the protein CASSLGVGTTQFF.

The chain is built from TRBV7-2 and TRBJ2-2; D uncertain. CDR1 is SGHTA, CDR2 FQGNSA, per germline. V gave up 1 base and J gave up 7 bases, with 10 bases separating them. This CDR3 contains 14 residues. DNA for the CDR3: TGTGCCAGCAGCTTAGATCCAGCTAACGGGGAGCTGTTTTTT. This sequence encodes CASSLDPANGELFF. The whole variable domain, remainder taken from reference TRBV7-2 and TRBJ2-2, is GAGVSQSPSNKVTEKGKDVELRCDPISGHTALYWYRQSLGQGLEFLIYFQGNSAPDKSGLPSDRFSAERTGGSVSTLTIQRTQQEDSAVYLCASSLDPANGELFFGEGSRLTVL.

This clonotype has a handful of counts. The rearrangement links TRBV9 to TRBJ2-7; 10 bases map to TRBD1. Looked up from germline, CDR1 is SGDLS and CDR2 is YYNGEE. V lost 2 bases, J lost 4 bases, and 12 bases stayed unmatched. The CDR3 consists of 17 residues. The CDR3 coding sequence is TGTGCCAGCAGCGTCGCGCCAACGACAGGGGGCTTGTACGAGCAGTACTTC. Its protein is CASSVAPTTGGLYEQYF.

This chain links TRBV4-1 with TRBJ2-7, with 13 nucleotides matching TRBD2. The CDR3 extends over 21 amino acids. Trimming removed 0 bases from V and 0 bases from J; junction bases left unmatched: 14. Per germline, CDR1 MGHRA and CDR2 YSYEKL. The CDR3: CASSQESPMVRTSGSSYEQYF. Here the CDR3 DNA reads TGCGCCAGCAGCCAAGAATCCCCCATGGTTAGGACTAGCGGGAGCTCCTACGAGCAGTACTTC.

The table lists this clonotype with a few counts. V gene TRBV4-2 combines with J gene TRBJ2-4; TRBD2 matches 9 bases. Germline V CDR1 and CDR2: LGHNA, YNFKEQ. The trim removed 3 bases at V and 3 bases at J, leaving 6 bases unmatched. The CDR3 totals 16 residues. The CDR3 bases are TGTGCCAGCAGCCAGGCGGGAGGGGGCGGCAAAAACATTCAGTACTTC. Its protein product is CASSQAGGGGKNIQYF.

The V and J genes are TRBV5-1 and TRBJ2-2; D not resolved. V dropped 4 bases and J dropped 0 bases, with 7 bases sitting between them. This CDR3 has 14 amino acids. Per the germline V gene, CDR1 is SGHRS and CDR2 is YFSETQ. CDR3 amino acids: CASSLDPNTGELFF. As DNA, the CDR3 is TGCGCCAGCAGCCTGGACCCGAACACCGGGGAGCTGTTTTTT.

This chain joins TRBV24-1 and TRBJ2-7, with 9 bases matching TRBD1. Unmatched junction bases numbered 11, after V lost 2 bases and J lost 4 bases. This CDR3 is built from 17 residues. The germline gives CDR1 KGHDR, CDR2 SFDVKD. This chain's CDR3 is CATSDSLPTGGYYEQYF. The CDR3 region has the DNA TGTGCCACCAGTGATTCGTTACCAACAGGGGGCTATTACGAGCAGTACTTC.

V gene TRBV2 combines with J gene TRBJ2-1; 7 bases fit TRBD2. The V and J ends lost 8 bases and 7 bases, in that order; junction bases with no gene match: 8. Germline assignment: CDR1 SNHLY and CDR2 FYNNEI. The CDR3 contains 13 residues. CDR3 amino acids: CASQVGRRNEQFF. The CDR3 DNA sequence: TGTGCCAGCCAAGTCGGGAGGAGAAATGAGCAGTTCTTC.

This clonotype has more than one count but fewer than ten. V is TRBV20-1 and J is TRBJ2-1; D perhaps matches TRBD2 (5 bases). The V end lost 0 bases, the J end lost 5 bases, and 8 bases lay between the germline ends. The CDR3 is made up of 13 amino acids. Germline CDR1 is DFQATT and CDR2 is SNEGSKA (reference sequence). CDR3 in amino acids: CSARDGSDNEQFF. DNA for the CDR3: TGCAGTGCTAGAGATGGTAGCGACAATGAGCAGTTCTTC.

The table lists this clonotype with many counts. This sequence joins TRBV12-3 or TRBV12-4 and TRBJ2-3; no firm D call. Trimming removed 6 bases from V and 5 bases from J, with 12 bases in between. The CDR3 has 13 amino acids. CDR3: CASSSPAEDTQYF. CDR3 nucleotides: TGTGCCAGCAGCTCTCCCGCCGAAGATACGCAGTATTTT.